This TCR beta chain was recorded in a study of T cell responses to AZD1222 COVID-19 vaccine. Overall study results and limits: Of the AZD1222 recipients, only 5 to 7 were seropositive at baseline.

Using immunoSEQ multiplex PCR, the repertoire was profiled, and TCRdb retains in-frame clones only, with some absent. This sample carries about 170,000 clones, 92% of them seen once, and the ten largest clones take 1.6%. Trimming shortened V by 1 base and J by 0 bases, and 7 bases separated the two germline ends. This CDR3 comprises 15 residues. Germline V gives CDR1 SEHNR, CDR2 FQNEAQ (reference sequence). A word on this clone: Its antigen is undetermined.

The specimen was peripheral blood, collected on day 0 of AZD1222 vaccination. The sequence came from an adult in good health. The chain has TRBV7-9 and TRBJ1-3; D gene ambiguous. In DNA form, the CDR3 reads TGTGCCAGCAGCTTAGGGGGATACTCTGGAAACACCATATATTTT. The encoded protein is CASSLGGYSGNTIYF.